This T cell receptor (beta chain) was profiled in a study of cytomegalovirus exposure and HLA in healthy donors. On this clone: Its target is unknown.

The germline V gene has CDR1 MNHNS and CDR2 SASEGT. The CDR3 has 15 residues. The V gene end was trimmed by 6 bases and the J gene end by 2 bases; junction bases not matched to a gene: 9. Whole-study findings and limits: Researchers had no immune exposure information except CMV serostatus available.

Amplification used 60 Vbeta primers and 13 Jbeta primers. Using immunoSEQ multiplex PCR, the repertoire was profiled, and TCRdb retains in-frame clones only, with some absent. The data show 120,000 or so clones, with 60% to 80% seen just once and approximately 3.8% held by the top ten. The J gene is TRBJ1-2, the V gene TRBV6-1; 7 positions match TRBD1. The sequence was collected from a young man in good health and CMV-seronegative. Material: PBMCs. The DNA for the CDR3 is TGTGCCAGCAGCCGATTAGGACAGGCGAACTATGGCTACACCTTC. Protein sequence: CASSRLGQANYGYTF.